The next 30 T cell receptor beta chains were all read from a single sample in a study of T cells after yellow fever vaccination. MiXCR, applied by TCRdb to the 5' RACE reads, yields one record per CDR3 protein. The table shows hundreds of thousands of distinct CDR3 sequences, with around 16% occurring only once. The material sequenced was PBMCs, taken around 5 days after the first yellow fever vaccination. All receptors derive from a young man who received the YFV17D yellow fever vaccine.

The CDR3 nucleotides are TGTGCCAGCAGTTACTCGACCGAAGGGAGTTCCTGGGCCAATGAGCAGTTCTTC. Translation gives CASSYSTEGSSWANEQFF. This chain links TRBV6-2 or TRBV6-3 with TRBJ2-1; tentatively, D is TRBD2 (5 bases). The CDR3 is 18 amino acids. The ends were cut back, 0 bases at V and 6 bases at J, with 21 bases in the middle. Germline lookup yields CDR1 MNHEY and CDR2 SVGEGT.

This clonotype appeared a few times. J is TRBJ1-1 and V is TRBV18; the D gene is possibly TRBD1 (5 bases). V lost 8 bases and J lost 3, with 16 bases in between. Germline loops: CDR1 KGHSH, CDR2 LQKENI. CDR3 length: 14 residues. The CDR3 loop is CASTRDGGDTEAFF. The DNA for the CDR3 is TGTGCCAGCACCCGGGACGGAGGGGACACTGAAGCTTTCTTT.

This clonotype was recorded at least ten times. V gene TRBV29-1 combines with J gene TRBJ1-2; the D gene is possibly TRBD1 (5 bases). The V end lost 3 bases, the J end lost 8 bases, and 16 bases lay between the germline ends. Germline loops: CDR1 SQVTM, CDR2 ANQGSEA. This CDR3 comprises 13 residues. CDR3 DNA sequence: TGCAGCGTTGACGGGGCAGGGCGTGGGGGCTACACCTTC. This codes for CSVDGAGRGGYTF.

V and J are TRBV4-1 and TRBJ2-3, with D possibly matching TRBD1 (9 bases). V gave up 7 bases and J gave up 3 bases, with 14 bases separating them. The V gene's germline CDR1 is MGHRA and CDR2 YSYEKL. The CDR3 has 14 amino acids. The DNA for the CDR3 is TGCGCCAGCAATAGCGGGACAGGGACAGATACGCAGTATTTT. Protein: CASNSGTGTDTQYF.

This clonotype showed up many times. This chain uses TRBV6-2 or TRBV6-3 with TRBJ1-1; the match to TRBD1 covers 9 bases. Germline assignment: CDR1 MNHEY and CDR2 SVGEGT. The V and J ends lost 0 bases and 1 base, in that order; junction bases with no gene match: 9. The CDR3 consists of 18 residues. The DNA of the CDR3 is TGTGCCAGCAGTTACTCGAATACGGGGACAGGGAAGAACACTGAAGCTTTCTTT. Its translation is CASSYSNTGTGKNTEAFF.

CDR3 in DNA: TGCGCCAGCAGCCAAGGGACAGGGCGCCGTGACTATGGCTACACCTTC. Translated: CASSQGTGRRDYGYTF. The chain employs TRBV4-1 and TRBJ1-2; 8 nucleotides match TRBD1. This CDR3 spans 16 amino acids. Germline V gene data show CDR1 as MGHRA and CDR2 as YSYEKL. V lost 1 base and J lost 3; bases outside the gene matches: 7.

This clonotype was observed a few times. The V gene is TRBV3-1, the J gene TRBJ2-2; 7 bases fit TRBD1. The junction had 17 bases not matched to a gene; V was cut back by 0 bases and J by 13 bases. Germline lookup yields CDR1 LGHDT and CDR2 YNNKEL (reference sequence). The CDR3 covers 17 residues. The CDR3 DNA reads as TGTGCCAGCAGCCAAGATCTGGGGACAGCCCCACCGTTGGGGCTGTTTTTT. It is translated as CASSQDLGTAPPLGLFF.

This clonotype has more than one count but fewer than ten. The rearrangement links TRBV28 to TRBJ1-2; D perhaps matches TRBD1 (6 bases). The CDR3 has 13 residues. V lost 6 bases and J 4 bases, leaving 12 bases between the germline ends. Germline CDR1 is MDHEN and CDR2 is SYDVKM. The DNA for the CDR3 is TGTGCCAGCAGATCTACAGGGACCTATGGCTACACCTTC. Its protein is CASRSTGTYGYTF.

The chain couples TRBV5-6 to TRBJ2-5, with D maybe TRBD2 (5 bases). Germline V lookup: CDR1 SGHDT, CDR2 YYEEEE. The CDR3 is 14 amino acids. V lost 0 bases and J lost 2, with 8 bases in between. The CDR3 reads CASSLATTQETQYF. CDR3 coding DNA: TGTGCCAGCAGCTTGGCGACTACTCAAGAGACCCAGTACTTC.

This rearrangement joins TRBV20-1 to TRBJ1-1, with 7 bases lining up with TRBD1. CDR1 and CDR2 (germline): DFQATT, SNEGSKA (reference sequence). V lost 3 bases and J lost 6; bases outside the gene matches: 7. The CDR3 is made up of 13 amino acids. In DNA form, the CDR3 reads TGCAGTGCTAGCCGACAGGGATTGCCTGAAGCTTTCTTT. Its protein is CSASRQGLPEAFF.

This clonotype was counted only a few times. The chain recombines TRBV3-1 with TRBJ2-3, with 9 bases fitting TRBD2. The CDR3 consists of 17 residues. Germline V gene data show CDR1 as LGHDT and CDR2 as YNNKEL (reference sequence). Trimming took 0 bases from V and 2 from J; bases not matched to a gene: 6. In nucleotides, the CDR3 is TGTGCCAGCAGCCAAGAAGTAGCGGGGGACCCCACAGATACGCAGTATTTT. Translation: CASSQEVAGDPTDTQYF.

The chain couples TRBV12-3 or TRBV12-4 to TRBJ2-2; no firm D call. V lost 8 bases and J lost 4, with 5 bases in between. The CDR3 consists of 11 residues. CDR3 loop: CASCLTGELFF. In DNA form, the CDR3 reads TGTGCCAGCTGCCTCACCGGGGAGCTGTTTTTT.

CDR3 sequence reads: CASSQAIPQHF. CDR3 sequence (DNA): TGTGCCAGCAGCCAGGCAATCCCCCAGCATTTT. The gene calls are TRBV14 and TRBJ1-5, with unresolved D. The V gene lost 3 bases and the J gene lost 10 bases, with 7 bases spanning the gap. CDR3 length: 11 amino acids. CDR1 SGHDN and CDR2 FVKESK come from the germline V gene.

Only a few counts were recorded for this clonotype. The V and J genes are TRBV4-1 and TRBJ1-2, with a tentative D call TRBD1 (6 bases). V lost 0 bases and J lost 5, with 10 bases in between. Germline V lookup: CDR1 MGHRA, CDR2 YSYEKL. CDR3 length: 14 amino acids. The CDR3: CASSQDRTAYGYTF. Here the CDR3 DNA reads TGCGCCAGCAGCCAAGATCGGACAGCTTATGGCTACACCTTC.

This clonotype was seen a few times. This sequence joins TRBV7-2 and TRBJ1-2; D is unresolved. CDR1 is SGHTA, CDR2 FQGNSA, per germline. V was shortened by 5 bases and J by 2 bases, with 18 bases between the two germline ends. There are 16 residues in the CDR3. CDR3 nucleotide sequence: TGTGCCAGCAGCCGTGATTATGGGGTTGTCAACTATGGCTACACCTTC. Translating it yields CASSRDYGVVNYGYTF.

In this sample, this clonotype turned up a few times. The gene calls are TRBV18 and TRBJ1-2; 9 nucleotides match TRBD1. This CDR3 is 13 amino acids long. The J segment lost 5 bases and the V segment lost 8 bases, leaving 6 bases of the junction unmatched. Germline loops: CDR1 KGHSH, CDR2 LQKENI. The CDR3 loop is CASGRQGDYGYTF. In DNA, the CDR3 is TGTGCCAGCGGCCGACAGGGGGATTATGGCTACACCTTC.

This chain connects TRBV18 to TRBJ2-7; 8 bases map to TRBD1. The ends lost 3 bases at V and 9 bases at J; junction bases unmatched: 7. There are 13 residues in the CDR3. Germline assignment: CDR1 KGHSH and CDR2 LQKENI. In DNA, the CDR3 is TGTGCCAGCTCACCCACCGGGACAGGTCGGCAGTACGTC. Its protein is CASSPTGTGRQYV.

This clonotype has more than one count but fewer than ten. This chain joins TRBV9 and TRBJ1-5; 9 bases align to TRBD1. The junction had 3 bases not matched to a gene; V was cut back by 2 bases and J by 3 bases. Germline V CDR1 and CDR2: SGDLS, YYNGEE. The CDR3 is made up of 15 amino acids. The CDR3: CASSVGTGFNQPQHF. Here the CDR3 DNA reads TGTGCCAGCAGCGTCGGGACAGGGTTCAATCAGCCCCAGCATTTT.

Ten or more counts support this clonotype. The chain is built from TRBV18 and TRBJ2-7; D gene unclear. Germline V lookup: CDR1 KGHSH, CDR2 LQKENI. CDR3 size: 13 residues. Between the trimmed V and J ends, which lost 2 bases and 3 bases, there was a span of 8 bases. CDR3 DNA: TGTGCCAGCTCACCATCTTTTAACTACGAGCAGTACGTC. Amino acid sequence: CASSPSFNYEQYV.

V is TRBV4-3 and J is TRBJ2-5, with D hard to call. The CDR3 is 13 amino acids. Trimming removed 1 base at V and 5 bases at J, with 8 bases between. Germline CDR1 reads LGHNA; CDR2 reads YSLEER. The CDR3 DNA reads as TGCGCCAGCAGCCAAGGTTTCTTGGAGACCCAGTACTTC. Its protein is CASSQGFLETQYF.

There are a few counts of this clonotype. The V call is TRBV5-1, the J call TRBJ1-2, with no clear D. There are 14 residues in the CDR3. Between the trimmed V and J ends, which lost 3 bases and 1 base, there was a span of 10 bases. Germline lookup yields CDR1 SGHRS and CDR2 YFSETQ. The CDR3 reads CASSSLGINYGYTF. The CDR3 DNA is TGCGCCAGCAGCTCTTTAGGGATTAACTATGGCTACACCTTC. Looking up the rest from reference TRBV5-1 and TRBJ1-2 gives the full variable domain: KAGVTQTPRYLIKTRGQQVTLSCSPISGHRSVSWYQQTPGQGLQFLFEYFSETQRNKGNFPGRFSGRQFSNSRSEMNVSTLELGDSALYLCASSSLGINYGYTFGSGTRLTVV.

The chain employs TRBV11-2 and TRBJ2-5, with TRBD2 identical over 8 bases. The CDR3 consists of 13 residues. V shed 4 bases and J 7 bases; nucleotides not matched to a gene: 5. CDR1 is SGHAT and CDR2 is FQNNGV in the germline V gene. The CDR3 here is CASSYTSGGTQYF. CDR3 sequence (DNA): TGTGCCAGCAGCTACACTAGCGGCGGGACCCAGTACTTC.

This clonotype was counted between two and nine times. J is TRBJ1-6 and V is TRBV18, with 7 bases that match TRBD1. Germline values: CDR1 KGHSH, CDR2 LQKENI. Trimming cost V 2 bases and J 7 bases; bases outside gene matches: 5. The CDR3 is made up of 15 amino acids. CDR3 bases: TGTGCCAGCTCACCAACCGGGACAGCGAATTCACCCCTCCACTTT. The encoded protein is CASSPTGTANSPLHF.

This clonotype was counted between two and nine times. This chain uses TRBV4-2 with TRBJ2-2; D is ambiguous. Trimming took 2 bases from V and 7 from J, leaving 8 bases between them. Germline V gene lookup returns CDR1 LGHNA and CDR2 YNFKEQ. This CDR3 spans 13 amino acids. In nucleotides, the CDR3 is TGTGCCAGCAGCCAACGTTCCGGCGGGGAGCTGTTTTTT. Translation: CASSQRSGGELFF.

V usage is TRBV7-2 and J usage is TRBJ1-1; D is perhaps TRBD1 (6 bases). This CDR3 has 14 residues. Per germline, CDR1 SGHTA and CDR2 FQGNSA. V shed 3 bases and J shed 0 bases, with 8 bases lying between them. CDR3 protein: CASSFWTVNTEAFF. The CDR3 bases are TGTGCCAGCAGCTTTTGGACAGTGAACACTGAAGCTTTCTTT.

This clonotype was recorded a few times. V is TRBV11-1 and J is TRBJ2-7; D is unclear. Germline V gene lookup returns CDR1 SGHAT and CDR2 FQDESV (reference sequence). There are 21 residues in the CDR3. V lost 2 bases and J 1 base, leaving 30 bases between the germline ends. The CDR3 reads CASSLCSRLWTLVGYSYEQYV. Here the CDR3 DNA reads TGTGCCAGCAGCTTATGTTCGCGCTTGTGGACGCTCGTCGGGTATTCCTACGAGCAGTACGTC.

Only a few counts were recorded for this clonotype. The CDR3 is CASSGGGLGPVEFF. The DNA of the CDR3 is TGTGCCAGCAGCGGAGGAGGTCTAGGTCCCGTTGAGTTCTTC. V gene TRBV9 combines with J gene TRBJ2-1, with D perhaps matching TRBD2 (5 bases). CDR1 and CDR2 from the germline V gene are SGDLS and YYNGEE. CDR3 size: 14 residues. Trimming took 3 bases from V and 14 from J, leaving 21 bases between them.

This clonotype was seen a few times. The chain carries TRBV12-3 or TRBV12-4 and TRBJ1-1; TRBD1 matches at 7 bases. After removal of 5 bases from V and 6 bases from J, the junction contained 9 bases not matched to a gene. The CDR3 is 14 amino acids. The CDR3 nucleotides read TGTGCCAGCAGTCCGTCGCAGGGGGAGGCTGAAGCTTTCTTT. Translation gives CASSPSQGEAEAFF.

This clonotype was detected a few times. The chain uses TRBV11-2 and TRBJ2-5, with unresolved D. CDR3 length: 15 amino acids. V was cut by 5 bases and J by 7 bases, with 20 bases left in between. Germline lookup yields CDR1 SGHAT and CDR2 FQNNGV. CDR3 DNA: TGTGCCAGCAGCCACCCTTCCCGGGCCTGGGGGACCCAGTACTTC. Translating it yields CASSHPSRAWGTQYF.

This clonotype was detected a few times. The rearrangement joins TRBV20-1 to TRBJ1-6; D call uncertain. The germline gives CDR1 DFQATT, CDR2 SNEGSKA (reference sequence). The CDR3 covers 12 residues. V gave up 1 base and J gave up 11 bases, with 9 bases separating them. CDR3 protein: CSARGEGAPLHF. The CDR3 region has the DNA TGCAGTGCTAGAGGGGAGGGTGCACCCCTCCACTTT.